This T cell receptor (beta chain) was documented in a study of early T cells in non-severe SARS-CoV-2 infection. Study background: The sequenced material was bulk RNA from unsorted whole blood, and its chains were unpaired.

This clonotype was counted at least ten times. This CDR3 comprises 14 residues. V lost 6 bases, J lost 2 bases, and 13 bases lay in between. TCRdb reprocessed the 5' RACE reads via MiXCR and lists one record per CDR3 protein. The table has about 60,000 distinct CDR3 sequences, 5.5% to 6.5% seen once. The receptor was isolated from an adult who was a healthcare worker with PCR-confirmed SARS-CoV-2 infection or an uninfected control (not recorded which). This chain uses TRBV12-3 or TRBV12-4 with TRBJ2-5, with D uncertain. Sample: whole blood. The CDR3 reads CASRLGFVQETQYF. The CDR3 region has the DNA TGTGCCAGCAGACTCGGATTCGTACAAGAGACCCAGTACTTC.